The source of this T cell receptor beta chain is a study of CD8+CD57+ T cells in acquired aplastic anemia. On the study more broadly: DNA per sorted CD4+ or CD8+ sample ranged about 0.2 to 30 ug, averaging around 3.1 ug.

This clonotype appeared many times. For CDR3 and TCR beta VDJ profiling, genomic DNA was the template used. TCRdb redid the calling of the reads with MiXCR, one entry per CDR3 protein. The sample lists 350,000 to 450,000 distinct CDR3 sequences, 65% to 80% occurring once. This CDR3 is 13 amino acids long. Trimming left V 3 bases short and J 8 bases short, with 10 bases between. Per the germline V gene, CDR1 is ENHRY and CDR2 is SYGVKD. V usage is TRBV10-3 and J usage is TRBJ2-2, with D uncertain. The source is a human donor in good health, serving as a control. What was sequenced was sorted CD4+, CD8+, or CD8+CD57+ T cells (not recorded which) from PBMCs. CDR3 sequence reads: CAISDLGSGELFF. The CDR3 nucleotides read TGTGCCATCAGTGACCTGGGGTCAGGGGAGCTGTTTTTT.